Listed below are T cell receptor beta chains from one sample, sequenced in a study of OX40 agonist ivuxolimab in advanced cancers. Only in-frame clones appear in the TCRdb table, and some are missing; sequencing was by immunoSEQ multiplex PCR. The table records 35,000 to 40,000 clones, about 86% of them present only once. The sequences come from CD4+ or CD8+ T cells sorted from blood, collected in a trial of the OX40 agonist ivuxolimab. The origin of the receptors is an adult with an advanced solid tumor such as melanoma, head and neck, liver or kidney cancer. Each CDR3 is given with its conserved first and last residue. The order of the fields is J gene, V gene, clone size, D gene, CDR3 DNA, CDR3 protein. A D gene is named only where the DNA matches it firmly. The size field is filled for only some rows; it gives once, few, many or a size class.

>TRBJ2-5|TRBV14|NA|NA
TGTGCCAGCAGCCGGGCAGCAAGATTAGGAGAGACCCAGTACTTC
CASSRAARLGETQYF
>TRBJ2-3|TRBV6-1|NA|NA
TGTGCCAGCAGTGAAGTGGGCACAGATACGCAGTATTTT
CASSEVGTDTQYF
>TRBJ2-1|TRBV7-2|NA|NA
TGTGCCAGCAGCTTAGCGCGCGGTAACTACAATGAGCAGTTCTTC
CASSLARGNYNEQFF
>TRBJ2-3|TRBV20-1|NA|NA
TGCAGTGCCCGTCAGGGGGATACGCAGTATTTT
CSARQGDTQYF
>TRBJ1-2|TRBV7-9|NA|NA
TGTGCCAGCAGCCCCATCTCTACAGGGCCCTATGGCTACACCTTC
CASSPISTGPYGYTF
>TRBJ1-4|TRBV19|NA|TRBD1
TGTGCCAGTAGTACTCTATCCGGGACAGGGGATAAAGAAAAACTGTTTTTT
CASSTLSGTGDKEKLFF
>TRBJ2-5|TRBV2|NA|NA
TGTGCCAGCAGCAGACTACAAGAGACCCAGTACTTC
CASSRLQETQYF
>TRBJ2-3|TRBV5-1|NA|NA
TGCGCCAGCAGCACGGACAGCACAGATACGCAGTATTTT
CASSTDSTDTQYF
>TRBJ1-1|TRBV21-1|NA|NA
TGTGCCAGCAGCGCCCGTCCCCCGGCGCACACTGAAGCTTTCTTT
CASSARPPAHTEAFF
>TRBJ2-3|TRBV9|NA|TRBD2
TGTGCCAGCAGCGTAGACCCTACTAGCGGGGGGGGGAATACGCAGTATTTT
CASSVDPTSGGGNTQYF
>TRBJ1-6|TRBV5-4|NA|NA
TGTGCCAGCAGCCTGACTGGGGCTTCACCCCTCCACTTT
CASSLTGASPLHF
>TRBJ2-3|TRBV4-1|NA|NA
TGCGCCAGCATGGGGGGATCCACAGATACGCAGTATTTT
CASMGGSTDTQYF
>TRBJ1-6|TRBV30|NA|NA
TGTGCCTGGAGTCGGGGGGTGAGTTCACCCCTCCACTTT
CAWSRGVSSPLHF
>TRBJ2-1|TRBV4-2|NA|NA
TGTGCCAGCAGGCAGGACAATGAGCAGTTCTTC
CASRQDNEQFF
>TRBJ1-6|TRBV7-8|NA|NA
TGTGCCAGCAGCTACCGTAGCTCCTATAATTCACCCCTCCACTTT
CASSYRSSYNSPLHF
>TRBJ2-1|TRBV7-3|NA|NA
TGTGCCAGCAGCTTAGGACGGCGGGGTCCCGGTGAGCAGTTCTTC
CASSLGRRGPGEQFF
>TRBJ2-7|TRBV15|NA|NA
TGTGCCACCAGCAGGGCGGGTAGCGGAGGTCACGAGCAGTACTTC
CATSRAGSGGHEQYF
>TRBJ1-2|TRBV4-2|NA|NA
TGTGCCAGCAGCCAACGGACAGCCGATGGCTACACCTTC
CASSQRTADGYTF
>TRBJ1-2|TRBV7-3|NA|NA
TGTGCCAGCAGCCCTACGAACAGTGGGCTTGGTGGCTACACCTTC
CASSPTNSGLGGYTF
>TRBJ2-3|TRBV10-3|NA|NA
TGTGCCATCAGTGCAACTGGAGGCACAGATACGCAGTATTTT
CAISATGGTDTQYF
>TRBJ1-1|TRBV9|few|NA
TGTGCCAGCAGCGTAAGACAAGAGAACACTGAAGCTTTCTTT
CASSVRQENTEAFF
>TRBJ1-1|TRBV1|NA|NA
TGCACCAGCAGCCAAGGGGACAGGGTCATGAACACTGAAGCTTTCTTT
CTSSQGDRVMNTEAFF
>TRBJ1-4|TRBV9|NA|NA
TGTGCCAGCAGCGTAGAAGGGCAGGGGTACGAAAAACTGTTTTTT
CASSVEGQGYEKLFF
>TRBJ2-3|TRBV5-6|NA|NA
TGTGCCAGCAGCTTACCCTATTTTCACATTCAGGGGCCAGATACGCAGTATTTT
CASSLPYFHIQGPDTQYF
>TRBJ2-7|TRBV18|NA|TRBD1
TGTGCCAGCTCACCGGGACAGGGTAGCTCCTACGAGCAGTACTTC
CASSPGQGSSYEQYF
>TRBJ1-2|TRBV4-3|NA|NA
TGCGCCAGCAGCCAAGTTGAGGCAGAAGGCTACACCTTC
CASSQVEAEGYTF